This entry is about one T cell receptor beta chain. The CDR3 loop spans 11 amino acids. Trimming cost V 10 bases and J 2 bases, with 8 bases left between them. Germline CDR1 reads SNHLY; CDR2 reads FYNNEI. Authors' processing steps: For nucleated cells, counts were estimated from reference gene primer amplification. Sequenced by immunoSEQ multiplex PCR; TCRdb stores in-frame clones only, minus some. V, J and clone size reflect that table, while D and trimming were determined from the DNA. Among 400,000 or so clones listed, about 88% were seen once. The Seattle patients joined while their infection was active and were tracked longitudinally afterward. This specimen comes from a study of blood T cell repertoires in COVID-19. Study as a whole: T cells, B-cell-depleted T cells, or PBMCs supplied cDNA or gDNA.

The genes are TRBV2 and TRBJ2-5, with D hard to call. Sequencing used peripheral blood. This receptor was obtained from a woman between 35 and 50 years old with COVID-19, enrolled during active disease. CDR3 amino acids: CATGLQETQYF. The CDR3 nucleotides read TGTGCCACCGGGTTACAAGAGACCCAGTACTTC.